This T cell receptor beta chain was obtained from a study of Graves' ophthalmopathy and Graves' hyperthyroidism. The study's findings and limits: Ophthalmopathy and stable hyperthyroidism were discriminated by a 13-signature model, with 87.88% sensitivity and 70% to 84% specificity.

In germline, CDR1 is SGHTA, CDR2 FQGNSA. The CDR3 has 13 residues. Trimming pared 2 bases from V and 5 bases from J, leaving 9 bases between. This clonotype has at least ten counts. Its specificity is unknown. RNA transcripts yielded amplified TCR beta CDR3 regions. RT-PCR was first run with HTBI primers, then multiplex PCR in a second round. MiXCR was run by TCRdb on the multiplex PCR reads, yielding one entry per CDR3 protein. This table has about 370,000 distinct CDR3 sequences, approximately 16% appearing once. The TCR comes from a young woman with Graves' ophthalmopathy. The V call is TRBV7-2, the J call TRBJ1-1; D ambiguous. The sample consisted of peripheral blood. For the CDR3, the DNA is TGTGCCAGCAGCTTAATTCGGGAAACTGAAGCTTTCTTT. It specifies CASSLIRETEAFF.